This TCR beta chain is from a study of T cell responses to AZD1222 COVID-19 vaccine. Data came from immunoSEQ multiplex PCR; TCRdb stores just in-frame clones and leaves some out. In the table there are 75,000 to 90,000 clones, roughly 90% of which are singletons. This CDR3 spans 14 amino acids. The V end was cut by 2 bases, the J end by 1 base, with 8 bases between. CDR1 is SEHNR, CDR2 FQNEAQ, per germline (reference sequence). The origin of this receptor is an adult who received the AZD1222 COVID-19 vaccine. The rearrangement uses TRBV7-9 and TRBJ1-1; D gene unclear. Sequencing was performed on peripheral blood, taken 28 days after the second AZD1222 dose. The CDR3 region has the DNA TGTGCCAGCAGCTTAACAGTTCCGAACACTGAAGCTTTCTTT. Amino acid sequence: CASSLTVPNTEAFF.